The 9 T cell receptor beta chains below come from one sample, sequenced in a study of cytomegalovirus exposure and HLA in healthy donors. PCR primers comprised 60 Vbeta and 13 Jbeta primers. Some clones are missing from TCRdb's copy, which holds only in-frame ones; the method was immunoSEQ multiplex PCR. The table has around 130,000 clones, approximately 61% seen once. Input material: PBMCs. Source of these receptors: a man aged 25-45 years in good health and CMV-seropositive.

This clone was seen a single time. This chain links TRBV5-1 with TRBJ2-3; 9 bases are shared with TRBD2. Trimming cost V 2 bases and J 5 bases; bases outside gene matches: 9. Germline values: CDR1 SGHRS, CDR2 YFSETQ. The CDR3 contains 16 residues. The CDR3 spells CASSFGAAGGLDTQYF. CDR3 in DNA: TGCGCCAGCAGCTTTGGGGCAGCGGGAGGTTTAGATACGCAGTATTTT.

The chain recombines TRBV19 with TRBJ1-4; D is ambiguous. Per germline, CDR1 LNHDA and CDR2 SQIVND (reference sequence). The length of the CDR3 is 14 residues. The ends were cut back, 6 bases at V and 5 bases at J, with 13 bases in the middle. The DNA for the CDR3 is TGTGCCAGTAGGCTCCTGAGAGGGAATGAAAAACTGTTTTTT. Residues: CASRLLRGNEKLFF. Variable domain in full (rest from reference TRBV19 and TRBJ1-4): DGGITQSPKYLFRKEGQNVTLSCEQNLNHDAMYWYRQDPGQGLRLIYYSQIVNDFQKGDIAEGYSVSREKKESFPLTVTSAQKNPTAFYLCASRLLRGNEKLFFGSGTQLSVL.

This clone has only a few counts. The chain carries TRBV4-2 and TRBJ1-1; 7 bases fit TRBD1. CDR1 and CDR2 (germline): LGHNA, YNFKEQ. The V segment lost 7 bases and the J segment 1 base; nucleotides outside the gene matches: 6. CDR3 length: 14 residues. The DNA for the CDR3 is TGTGCCAGCACTTTACAGGGGACGAACACTGAAGCTTTCTTT. It is translated as CASTLQGTNTEAFF.

This rearrangement joins TRBV7-2 to TRBJ2-3, with 7 bases identical to TRBD1. Trimming removed 4 bases from V and 4 bases from J; junction bases left unmatched: 8. Germline V gene sequence: CDR1 SGHTA, CDR2 FQGNSA. CDR3 length: 15 amino acids. CDR3 sequence reads: CASSSSDRAADTQYF. Written as DNA, the CDR3 is TGTGCCAGCAGCTCATCCGACAGGGCGGCAGATACGCAGTATTTT.

This chain links TRBV9 with TRBJ1-5, with D uncertain. Trimming left V 0 bases short and J 3 bases short, with 4 bases between. CDR1 is SGDLS and CDR2 is YYNGEE in the germline V gene. The CDR3 consists of 13 residues. In DNA, the CDR3 is TGTGCCAGCAGCGTAGGTCACAATCAGCCCCAGCATTTT. As protein: CASSVGHNQPQHF.

This rearrangement joins TRBV5-6 to TRBJ2-4, with 8 bases identical to TRBD1. The V gene's germline CDR1 is SGHDT and CDR2 YYEEEE. CDR3 size: 15 residues. V lost 4 bases, J lost 5 bases, and 8 bases stayed unmatched. The CDR3 bases are TGTGCCAGCAGCCCGTTGACAGGGGACCAAAACATTCAGTACTTC. Translation: CASSPLTGDQNIQYF.

This CDR3 reads CASSQAPSGSPRSYEQYF. Written as DNA, the CDR3 is TGTGCCAGCAGCCAAGCCCCTAGCGGGAGTCCTCGCTCCTACGAGCAGTACTTC. The J gene is TRBJ2-7, the V gene TRBV4-2; 10 bases agree with TRBD2. The CDR3 length is 18 residues. In germline, CDR1 is LGHNA, CDR2 YNFKEQ. V shed 1 base and J 0 bases; nucleotides not matched to a gene: 9.

V is TRBV7-8 and J is TRBJ2-5; TRBD1 might be the D (5 bases). Germline V lookup: CDR1 SGHVS, CDR2 FQNEAQ. Deletions cut 2 bases from V and 7 bases from J, with 17 bases between. The CDR3 covers 15 residues. CDR3 nucleotide sequence: TGTGCCAGCAGCTTACTGGTTCAGGGAAATGGGACCCAGTACTTC. Translation gives CASSLLVQGNGTQYF.

The rearrangement uses TRBV4-1 and TRBJ2-5; TRBD2 aligns across 7 bases. Per germline, CDR1 MGHRA and CDR2 YSYEKL. The V gene end was trimmed by 4 bases and the J gene end by 5 bases; junction bases not matched to a gene: 16. The CDR3 runs to 17 residues. The CDR3 here is CASSRREWRESLETQYF. The DNA of the CDR3 is TGCGCCAGCAGCCGTAGGGAGTGGCGGGAGTCGTTGGAGACCCAGTACTTC.